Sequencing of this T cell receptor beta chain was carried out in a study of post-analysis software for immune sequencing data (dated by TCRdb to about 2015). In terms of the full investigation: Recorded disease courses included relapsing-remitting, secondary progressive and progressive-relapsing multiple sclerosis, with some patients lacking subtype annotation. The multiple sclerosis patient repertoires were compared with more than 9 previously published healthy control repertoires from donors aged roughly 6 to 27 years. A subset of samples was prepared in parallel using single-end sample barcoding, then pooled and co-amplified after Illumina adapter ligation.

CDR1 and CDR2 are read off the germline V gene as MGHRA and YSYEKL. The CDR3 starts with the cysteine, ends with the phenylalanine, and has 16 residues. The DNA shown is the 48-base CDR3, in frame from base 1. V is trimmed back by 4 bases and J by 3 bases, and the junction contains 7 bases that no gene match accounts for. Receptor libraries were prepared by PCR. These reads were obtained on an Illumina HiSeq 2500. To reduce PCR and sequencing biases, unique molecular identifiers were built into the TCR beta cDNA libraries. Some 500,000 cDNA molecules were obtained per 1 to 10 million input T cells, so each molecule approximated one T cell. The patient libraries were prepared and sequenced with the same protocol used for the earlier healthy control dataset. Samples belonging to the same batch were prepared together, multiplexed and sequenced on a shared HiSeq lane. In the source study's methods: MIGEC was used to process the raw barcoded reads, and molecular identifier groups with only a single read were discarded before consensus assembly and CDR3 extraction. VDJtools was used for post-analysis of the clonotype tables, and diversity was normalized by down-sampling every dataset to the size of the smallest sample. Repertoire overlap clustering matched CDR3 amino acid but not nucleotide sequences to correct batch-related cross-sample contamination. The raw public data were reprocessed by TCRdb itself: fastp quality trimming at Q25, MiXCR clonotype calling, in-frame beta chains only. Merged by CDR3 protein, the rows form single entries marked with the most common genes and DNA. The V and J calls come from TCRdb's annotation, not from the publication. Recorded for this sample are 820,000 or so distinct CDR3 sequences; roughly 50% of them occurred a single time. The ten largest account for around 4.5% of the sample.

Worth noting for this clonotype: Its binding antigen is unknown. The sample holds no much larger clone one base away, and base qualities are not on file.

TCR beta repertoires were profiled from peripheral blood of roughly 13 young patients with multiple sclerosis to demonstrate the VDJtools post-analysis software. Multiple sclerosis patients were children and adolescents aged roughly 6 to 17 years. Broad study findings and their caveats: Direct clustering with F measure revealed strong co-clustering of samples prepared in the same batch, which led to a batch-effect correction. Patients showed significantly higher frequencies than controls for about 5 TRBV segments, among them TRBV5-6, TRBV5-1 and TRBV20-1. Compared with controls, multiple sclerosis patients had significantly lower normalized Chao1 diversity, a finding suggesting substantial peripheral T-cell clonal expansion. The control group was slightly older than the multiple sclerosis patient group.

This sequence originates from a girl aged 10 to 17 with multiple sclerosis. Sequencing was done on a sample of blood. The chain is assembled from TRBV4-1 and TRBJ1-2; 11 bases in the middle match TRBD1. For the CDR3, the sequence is CASSRDPGQGDYGYTF. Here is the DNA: TGCGCCAGCAGCCGGGATCCGGGACAGGGGGACTATGGCTACACCTTC.